The sequence of this T cell receptor (beta chain) was determined in a study of CD8 T cells in ankylosing spondylitis. A remark on this clonotype: Antigen unknown.

This CDR3 is built from 14 residues. Germline CDR1 reads MNHEY; CDR2 reads SMNVEV (reference sequence). Trimming took off 5 bases at V and 2 bases at J, with 11 bases between the two ends. Overall study findings and caveats: A TCR beta motif of about 8 highly homologous variants seemed to mark ankylosing spondylitis blood. Disease-linked clones bore a CD8+ phenotype and were relatively rare in peripheral blood.

TCRdb reanalysed the 5' RACE reads using MiXCR and keeps one entry per CDR3 protein. The sample has 390,000 or so distinct CDR3 sequences, approximately 20% seen once. The receptor was isolated from a male donor with ankylosing spondylitis. Sequencing used blood, either unsorted or a sorted T cell fraction (not recorded which). This sequence joins TRBV27 and TRBJ2-3; D unclear. CDR3 loop: CASSPGGFTDTQYF. Written as DNA, the CDR3 is TGTGCCAGCAGTCCGGGTGGGTTCACAGATACGCAGTATTTT.